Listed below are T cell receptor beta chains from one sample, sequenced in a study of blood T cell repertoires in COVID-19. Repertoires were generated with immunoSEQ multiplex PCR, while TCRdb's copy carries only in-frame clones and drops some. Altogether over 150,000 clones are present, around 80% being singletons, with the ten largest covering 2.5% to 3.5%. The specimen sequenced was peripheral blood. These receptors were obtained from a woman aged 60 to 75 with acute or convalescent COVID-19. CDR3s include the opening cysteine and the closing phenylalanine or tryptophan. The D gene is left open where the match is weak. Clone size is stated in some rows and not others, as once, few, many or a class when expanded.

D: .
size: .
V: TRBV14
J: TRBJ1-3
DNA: TGTGCCAGCAGCCACGGTGGAGCCGGAAACACCATATATTTT
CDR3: CASSHGGAGNTIYF

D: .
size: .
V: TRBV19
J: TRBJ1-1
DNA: TGTGCCAGTAGTCCAAGCAGGGCAGCTGAAGCTTTCTTT
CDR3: CASSPSRAAEAFF

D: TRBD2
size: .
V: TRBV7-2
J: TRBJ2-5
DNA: TGTGCCAGCAGCTTAGCGGGTAGCGGGGGGCAAGAGACCCAGTACTTC
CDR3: CASSLAGSGGQETQYF

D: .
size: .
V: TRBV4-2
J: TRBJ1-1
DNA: TGTGCCAGCAGCATACGGGCGCAGGGTGCTGAAGCTTTCTTT
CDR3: CASSIRAQGAEAFF

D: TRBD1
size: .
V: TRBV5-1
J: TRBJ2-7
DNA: TGCGCCAGCACCGGACAGGGAGGCGAGCAGTACTTC
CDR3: CASTGQGGEQYF

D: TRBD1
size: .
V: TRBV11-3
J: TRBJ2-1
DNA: TGTGCCAGCAGTCGACAGGGGTCTATAGATGAGCAGTTCTTC
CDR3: CASSRQGSIDEQFF

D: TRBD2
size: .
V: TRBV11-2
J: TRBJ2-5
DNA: TGTGCCAGCAGCTTAGATGGTGGCATTAGCGGGGTAGGGGAGACCCAGTACTTC
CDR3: CASSLDGGISGVGETQYF

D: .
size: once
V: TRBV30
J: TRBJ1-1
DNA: TGTGCCTGGAGTGACACAAACACTGAAGCTTTCTTT
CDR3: CAWSDTNTEAFF

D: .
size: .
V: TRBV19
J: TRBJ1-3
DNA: TGTGCCAGTAGTATAGACTTTTCTCGGACAGTCGGTGACCGCTACACCATATATTTT
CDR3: CASSIDFSRTVGDRYTIYF

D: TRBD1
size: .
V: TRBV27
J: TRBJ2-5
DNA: TGTGCCAGCAGGCTCAGGGGGTCCCAGGAGACCCAGTACTTC
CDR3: CASRLRGSQETQYF

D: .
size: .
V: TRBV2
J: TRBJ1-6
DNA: TGTGCCAGCACTATAAGTGCCCCTAATAATTCACCCCTCCACTTT
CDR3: CASTISAPNNSPLHF

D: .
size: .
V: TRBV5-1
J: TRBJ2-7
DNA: TGCGCCAGCAGCTTCAATCTGGACAGCTCGACCTACGAGCAGTACTTC
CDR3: CASSFNLDSSTYEQYF

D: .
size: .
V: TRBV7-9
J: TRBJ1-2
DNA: TGTGCCAGCAGCCAGGACACCTTCTCCTATGGCTACACCTTC
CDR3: CASSQDTFSYGYTF

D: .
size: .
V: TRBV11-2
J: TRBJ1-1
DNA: TGTGCCAGCAGCCCCAGGCCAGACACTGAAGCTTTCTTT
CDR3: CASSPRPDTEAFF

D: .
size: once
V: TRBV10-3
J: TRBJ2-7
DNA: TGTGCCATCAGTGGCGATATAATGGCCTACGAGCAGTACTTC
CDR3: CAISGDIMAYEQYF

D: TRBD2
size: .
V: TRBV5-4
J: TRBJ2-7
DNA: TGTGCCAGCAGTCTGGGACTAGCGGGGGGGCGCTACGAGCAGTACTTC
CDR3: CASSLGLAGGRYEQYF

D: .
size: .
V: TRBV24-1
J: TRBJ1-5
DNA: TGTGCCACCAGGTACGGTCAGCCCCAGCATTTT
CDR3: CATRYGQPQHF

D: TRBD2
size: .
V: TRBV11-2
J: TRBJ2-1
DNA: TGTGCCAGCAGCCCTCGGACTAGAACCAATGAGCAGTTCTTC
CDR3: CASSPRTRTNEQFF

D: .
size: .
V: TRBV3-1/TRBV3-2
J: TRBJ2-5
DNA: TGTGCCAGCAGCCCAACGGGAGAGACCCAGTACTTC
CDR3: CASSPTGETQYF

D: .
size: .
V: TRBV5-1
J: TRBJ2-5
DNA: TGCGCCAGCAGCTTGGCTGGAGGGGACGGAGAGACCCAGTACTTC
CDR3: CASSLAGGDGETQYF

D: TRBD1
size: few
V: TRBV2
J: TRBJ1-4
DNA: TGTGCCAGCAGGGGGACAGGGTTTAATGAAAAACTGTTTTTT
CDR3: CASRGTGFNEKLFF

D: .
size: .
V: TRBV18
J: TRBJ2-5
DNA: TGTGCCAGCTCACCACCGGCTGTGTACCAAGAGACCCAGTACTTC
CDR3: CASSPPAVYQETQYF

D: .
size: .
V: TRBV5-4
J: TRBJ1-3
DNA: TGTGCCAGCAGCTTGGGGAGTGGGCCAGGGTTGCCTTCTGGAAACACCATATATTTT
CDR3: CASSLGSGPGLPSGNTIYF

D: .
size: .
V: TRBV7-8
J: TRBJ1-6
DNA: TGTGCCAGCAGCTTGGTGCAAGCCAGGGGCTCCTATAATTCACCCCTCCACTTT
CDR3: CASSLVQARGSYNSPLHF